A single sample gave rise to the 9 T cell receptor beta chains below, sequenced in a study of shared clonotypes between healthy human individuals. The table came from immunoSEQ multiplex PCR; TCRdb's copy has only in-frame clones and leaves some out. This sample has roughly 2.1 million clones; 85% to 95% occur once, and the top ten carry over 1.5%. Positive CCR7 selection of CD45RO-negative cells yielded the naive CD8 cells, and terminally differentiated effector memory CD45RA+ cells were excluded. The sequenced material came from naive CD8+ T cells from PBMCs. The receptors stem from a man aged 18-30 years in good health. Some clones in this sample may be carry-over from other donors' samples.

A word on this clone: Additional DNA sequences in this sample encode the identical CDR3. This chain connects TRBV6-5 to TRBJ2-5; 8 positions agree with TRBD1. This CDR3 contains 13 residues. The junction had 8 bases not matched to a gene; V was cut back by 9 bases and J by 5 bases. Germline CDR1 is MNHEY and CDR2 is SVGAGI. The CDR3 is CASWRTGRETQYF. The CDR3 DNA is TGTGCCAGTTGGAGGACAGGGAGGGAGACCCAGTACTTC.

The rearrangement joins TRBV27 to TRBJ1-5; the D is unclear. The CDR3 is 14 amino acids. Trimming removed 7 bases from V and 0 bases from J, with 10 bases in between. In germline, CDR1 is MNHEY, CDR2 SMNVEV (reference sequence). The chain's CDR3 is CASMPDYSNQPQHF. The CDR3 nucleotides read TGTGCCAGCATGCCGGATTATAGCAATCAGCCCCAGCATTTT.

The table lists this clone with a count of one. The chain combines TRBV7-9 with TRBJ2-7; D remains ambiguous. Looked up from germline, CDR1 is SEHNR and CDR2 is FQNEAQ (reference sequence). Trimming shortened V by 1 base and J by 11 bases, and 12 bases separated the two germline ends. This CDR3 comprises 12 residues. The CDR3 DNA reads as TGTGCCAGCAGCTTAGTGTTGGAGCCGGAGTACTTC. This codes for CASSLVLEPEYF.

The V gene is TRBV6-1, the J gene TRBJ1-5; TRBD1 matches at 8 bases. With V trimmed by 10 bases and J by 5 bases, 10 bases remained unmatched. The CDR3 loop spans 14 amino acids. Germline V gene sequence: CDR1 MNHNS, CDR2 SASEGT. The CDR3 loop reads CATWTGRFHQPQHF. In nucleotides, the CDR3 is TGTGCCACCTGGACAGGGAGGTTTCATCAGCCCCAGCATTTT.

The chain carries TRBV25-1 and TRBJ1-1; the D gene is possibly TRBD1 (6 bases). Per germline, CDR1 MGHDK and CDR2 SYGVNS. The CDR3 loop spans 13 amino acids. V was trimmed by 3 bases and J by 3 bases, leaving 8 bases between them. CDR3 coding DNA: TGTGCCAGCAGTGAGGGACACTACACTGAAGCTTTCTTT. Translating it yields CASSEGHYTEAFF.

This clone was detected a few times. Other DNA sequences of this sample code for an identical CDR3. The chain's CDR3 is CASSIDRGSGNTIYF. DNA of the CDR3: TGTGCCAGCAGTATAGACAGGGGGTCCGGAAACACCATATATTTT. J is TRBJ1-3 and V is TRBV7-3; 9 nucleotides agree with TRBD1. Germline V gene sequence: CDR1 SGHTA, CDR2 FQGTGA. The CDR3 spans 15 residues. Trimming removed 6 bases from V and 4 bases from J; junction bases left unmatched: 7.

This sequence joins TRBV11-2 and TRBJ2-7, with a tentative D call TRBD2 (5 bases). V lost 1 base and J 2 bases, leaving 9 bases between the germline ends. The CDR3 runs 14 residues. CDR1 and CDR2 (germline): SGHAT, FQNNGV. CDR3 sequence: CASSLVLAAYEQYF. In DNA form, the CDR3 reads TGTGCCAGCAGCTTAGTGCTAGCCGCCTACGAGCAGTACTTC. The full variable domain, rest sourced from reference TRBV11-2 and TRBJ2-7, is EAGVAQSPRYKIIEKRQSVAFWCNPISGHATLYWYQQILGQGPKLLIQFQNNGVVDDSQLPKDRFSAERLKGVDSTLKIQPAKLEDSAVYLCASSLVLAAYEQYFGPGTRLTVT.

The chain has TRBV2 and TRBJ2-7, with 9 bases lining up with TRBD1. Germline-derived CDR1 and CDR2 are SNHLY and FYNNEI. V trimming: 5 bases; J trimming: 2 bases; junction bases outside the gene matches: 10. The CDR3 runs 16 residues. CDR3 in amino acids: CASSLPGTGFPYEQYF. For the CDR3, the DNA is TGTGCCAGCAGTCTCCCCGGGACAGGGTTCCCCTACGAGCAGTACTTC.

CDR3 sequence: CASRHIGSYSNQPQHF. In DNA, the CDR3 is TGTGCCAGCAGACACATCGGGTCTTATAGCAATCAGCCCCAGCATTTT. The chain couples TRBV27 to TRBJ1-5, with D uncertain. Germline V lookup: CDR1 MNHEY, CDR2 SMNVEV (reference sequence). The CDR3 totals 16 residues. V lost 6 bases and J 0 bases, leaving 15 bases between the germline ends.